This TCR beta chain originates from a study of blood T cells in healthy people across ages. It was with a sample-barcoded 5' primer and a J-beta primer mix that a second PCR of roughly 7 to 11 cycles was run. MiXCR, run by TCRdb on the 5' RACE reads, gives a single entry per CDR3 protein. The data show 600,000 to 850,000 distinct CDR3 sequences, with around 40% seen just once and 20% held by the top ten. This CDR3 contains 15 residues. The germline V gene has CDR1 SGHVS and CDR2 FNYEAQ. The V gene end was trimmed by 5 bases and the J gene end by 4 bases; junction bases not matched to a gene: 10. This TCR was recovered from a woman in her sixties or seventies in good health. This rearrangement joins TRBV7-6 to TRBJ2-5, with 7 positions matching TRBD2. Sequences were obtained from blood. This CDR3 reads CASSLPRAGVETQYF. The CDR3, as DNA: TGTGCCAGCAGCCTACCTCGGGCGGGAGTAGAGACCCAGTACTTC.